Listed below are T cell receptor beta chains from one sample, sequenced in a study of early T cells in non-severe SARS-CoV-2 infection. TCRdb recomputed calls from the 5' RACE reads with MiXCR, one row per CDR3 protein. The profile covers 27,000 or so distinct CDR3 sequences, with 4.4% appearing a single time and approximately 10% taken by the ten largest. The specimen was whole blood. The origin of the receptors is an adult who was a healthcare worker with PCR-confirmed SARS-CoV-2 infection or an uninfected control (not recorded which). Each CDR3 is given with its conserved first and last residue. Fields, in order: V gene, CDR3 protein.

TRBV9,CASSVGGGLADNEQFF
TRBV6-5,CASSSRDRGLRNTIYF
TRBV11-1,CASSPGTEEKLFF
TRBV6-5,CASTSGAYEQYF
TRBV20-1,CSAGITSGRGETQYF
TRBV7-9,CASSPGLAPNNEQFF
TRBV20-1,CSALRLAGLVGNEQFF
TRBV4-3,CASSQGGQAFGDTQYF
TRBV6-4,CASSDGTNTGELFF
TRBV5-1,CASNSRRGPQETQYF
TRBV20-1,CSARGKLVQEQFF
TRBV12-3/TRBV12-4,CASSLVAGAHEQYF
TRBV7-3,CASSLRLSSYNEQFF
TRBV12-3/TRBV12-4,CASSWGQGTYNEQFF
TRBV20-1,CSARNSNEQFF
TRBV7-2,CASSSRGSYEQYF
TRBV5-1,CASSLAGGAYNEQFF
TRBV6-2/TRBV6-3,CASSYLSPLEQDGLLKNTEAFF
TRBV29-1,CSVGRTGYEQYF
TRBV20-1,CSARDGDRGKDTQYF
TRBV7-9,CASSRVGSTDTQYF
TRBV20-1,CSADSLGGPYQETQYF
TRBV4-1,CASSQAGKRNTEAFF
TRBV2,CASSADWGDTEAFF